This T cell receptor (beta chain) was recovered during a study of cytomegalovirus exposure and HLA in healthy donors. Study outcomes and limitations: CMV antigen specificity of a few CMV-associated chains was confirmed in vitro. Later work found most CMV-associated TCR beta chains apparently HLA-restricted.

Trimming took 1 base from V and 0 from J, leaving 7 bases between them. In germline, CDR1 is SEHNR, CDR2 FQNEAQ (reference sequence). The CDR3 runs 15 residues. PCR employed 60 Vbeta and 13 Jbeta primers. Authors' analysis steps: Unique TCR beta chains numbered 80 million to 95 million in a later analysis, with around 12 million shared. TCRdb's table, derived via immunoSEQ multiplex PCR, lists solely in-frame clones and lacks some. The V and J calls and clone size come from that table; D and trimming were worked out from the DNA. There are some 140,000 clones in the sample; roughly 78% occur only once, and 6.5% to 8% lies in the top ten. As for this clone: The antigen remains unidentified.

The source material was PBMCs. The clonotype comes from a man aged 35 to 55 in good health and CMV-seropositive. The V gene is TRBV7-9, the J gene TRBJ2-1; D call uncertain. The CDR3 DNA sequence: TGTGCCAGCAGCTTAGTCGTTCGCTCCTACAATGAGCAGTTCTTC. Its translation is CASSLVVRSYNEQFF.